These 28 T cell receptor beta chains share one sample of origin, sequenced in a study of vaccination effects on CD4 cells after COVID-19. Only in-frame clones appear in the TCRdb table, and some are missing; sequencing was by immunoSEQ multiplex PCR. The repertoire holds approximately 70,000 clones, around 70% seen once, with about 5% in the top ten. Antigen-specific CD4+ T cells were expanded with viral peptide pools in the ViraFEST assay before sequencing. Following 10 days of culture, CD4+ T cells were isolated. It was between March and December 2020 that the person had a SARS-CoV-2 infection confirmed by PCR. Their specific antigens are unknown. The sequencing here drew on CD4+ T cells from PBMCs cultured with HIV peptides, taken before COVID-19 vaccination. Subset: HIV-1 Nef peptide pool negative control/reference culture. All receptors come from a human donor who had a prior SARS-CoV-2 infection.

The CDR3 sequence is CASSGQEYGYTF. CDR3 DNA: TGTGCCAGCAGTGGCCAGGAGTATGGCTACACCTTC. V and J are TRBV2 and TRBJ1-2; D gene unclear. The germline V and J ends were trimmed by 4 bases and 5 bases, with 8 bases remaining between them. This CDR3 is 12 amino acids long. Germline V lookup: CDR1 SNHLY, CDR2 FYNNEI.

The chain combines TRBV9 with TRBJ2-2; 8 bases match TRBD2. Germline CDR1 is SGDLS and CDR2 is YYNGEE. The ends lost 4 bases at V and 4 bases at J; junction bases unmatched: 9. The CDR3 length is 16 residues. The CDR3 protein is CASSPNSGARTGELFF. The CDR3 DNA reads TGTGCCAGCAGCCCCAATAGCGGGGCCCGCACCGGGGAGCTGTTTTTT.

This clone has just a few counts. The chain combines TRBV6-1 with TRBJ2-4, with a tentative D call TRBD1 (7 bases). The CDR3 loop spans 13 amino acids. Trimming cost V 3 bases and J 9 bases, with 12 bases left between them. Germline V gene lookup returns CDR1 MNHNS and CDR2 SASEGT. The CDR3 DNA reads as TGTGCCAGCAGTGAGGAGGGGGCAAGCATTCAGTACTTC. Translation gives CASSEEGASIQYF.

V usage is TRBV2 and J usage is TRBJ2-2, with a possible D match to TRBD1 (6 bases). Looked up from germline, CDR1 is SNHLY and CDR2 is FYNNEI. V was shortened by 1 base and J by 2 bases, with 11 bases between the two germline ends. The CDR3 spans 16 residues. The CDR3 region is CASSEVGTSNTGELFF. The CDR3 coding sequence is TGTGCCAGCAGTGAAGTGGGGACAAGCAACACCGGGGAGCTGTTTTTT. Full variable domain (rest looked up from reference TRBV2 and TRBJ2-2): EPEVTQTPSHQVTQMGQEVILRCVPISNHLYFYWYRQILGQKVEFLVSFYNNEISEKSEIFDDQFSVERPDGSNFTLKIRSTKLEDSAMYFCASSEVGTSNTGELFFGEGSRLTVL.

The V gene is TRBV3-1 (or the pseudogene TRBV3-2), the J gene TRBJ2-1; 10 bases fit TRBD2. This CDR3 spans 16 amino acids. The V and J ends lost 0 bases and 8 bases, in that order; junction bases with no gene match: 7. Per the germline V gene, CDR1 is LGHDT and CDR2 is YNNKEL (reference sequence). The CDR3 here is CASSQDTSGNLDEQFF. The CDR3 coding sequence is TGTGCCAGCAGCCAAGATACTAGCGGGAATCTCGATGAGCAGTTCTTC.

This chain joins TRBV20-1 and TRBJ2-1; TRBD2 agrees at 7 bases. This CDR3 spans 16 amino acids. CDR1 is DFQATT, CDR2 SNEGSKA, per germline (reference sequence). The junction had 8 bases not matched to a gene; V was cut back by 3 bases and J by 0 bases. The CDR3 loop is CSASSPSGSSYNEQFF. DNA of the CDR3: TGCAGTGCTAGTTCCCCTAGCGGAAGCTCCTACAATGAGCAGTTCTTC.

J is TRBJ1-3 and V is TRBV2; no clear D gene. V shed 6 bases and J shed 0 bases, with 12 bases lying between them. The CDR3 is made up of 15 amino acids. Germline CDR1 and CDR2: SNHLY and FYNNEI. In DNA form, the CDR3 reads TGTGCCAGCAGGTTTATAGCTTTCTCTGGAAACACCATATATTTT. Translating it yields CASRFIAFSGNTIYF.

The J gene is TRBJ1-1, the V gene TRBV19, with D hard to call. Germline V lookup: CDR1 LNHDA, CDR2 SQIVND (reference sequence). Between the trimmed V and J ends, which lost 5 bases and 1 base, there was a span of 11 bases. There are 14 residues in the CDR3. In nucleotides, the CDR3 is TGTGCCAGTAGTCTGACGGCCCAGAACACTGAAGCTTTCTTT. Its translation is CASSLTAQNTEAFF.

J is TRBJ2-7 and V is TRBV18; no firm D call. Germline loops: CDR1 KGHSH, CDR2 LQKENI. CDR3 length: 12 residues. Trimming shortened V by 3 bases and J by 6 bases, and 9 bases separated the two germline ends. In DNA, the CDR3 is TGTGCCAGCTCACCCAATTACGGCGAGCAGTACTTC. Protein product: CASSPNYGEQYF.

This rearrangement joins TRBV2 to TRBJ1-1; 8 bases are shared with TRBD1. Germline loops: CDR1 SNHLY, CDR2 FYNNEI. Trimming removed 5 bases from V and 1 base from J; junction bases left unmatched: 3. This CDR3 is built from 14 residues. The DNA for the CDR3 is TGTGCCAGCAGTCGACAGGGGTCGAACACTGAAGCTTTCTTT. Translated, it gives CASSRQGSNTEAFF.

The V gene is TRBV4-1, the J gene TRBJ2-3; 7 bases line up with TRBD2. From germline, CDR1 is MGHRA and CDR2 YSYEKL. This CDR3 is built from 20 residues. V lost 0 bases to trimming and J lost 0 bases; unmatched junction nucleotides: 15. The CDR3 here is CASSQDNWLADISSTDTQYF. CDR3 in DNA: TGCGCCAGCAGCCAAGATAATTGGCTAGCGGACATATCTAGCACAGATACGCAGTATTTT.

CDR3 sequence: CASSYSSNQPQHF. The CDR3 coding sequence is TGTGCCAGCAGTTACTCGAGCAATCAGCCCCAGCATTTT. The V and J genes are TRBV6-2 or TRBV6-3 and TRBJ1-5; D not resolved. The CDR3 totals 13 residues. Trimming took off 0 bases at V and 1 base at J, with 1 base between the two ends. Germline assignment: CDR1 MNHEY and CDR2 SVGEGT.

For the CDR3, the DNA is TGCGCCAGCAGCCAAGGCTGGGGGTACACAGATACGCAGTATTTT. It yields the protein CASSQGWGYTDTQYF. V gene TRBV4-3 combines with J gene TRBJ2-3; D could derive from TRBD1 or TRBD2 (5 bases each). The CDR3 is made up of 15 amino acids. Germline V gene lookup returns CDR1 LGHNA and CDR2 YSLEER. Trimming pared 1 base from V and 2 bases from J, leaving 10 bases between.

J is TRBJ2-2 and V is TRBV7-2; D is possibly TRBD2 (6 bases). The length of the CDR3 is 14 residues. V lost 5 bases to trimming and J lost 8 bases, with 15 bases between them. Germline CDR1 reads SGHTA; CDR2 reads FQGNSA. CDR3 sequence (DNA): TGTGCCAGCAGCCTGGGGCTAGCGTGGGGGGAGCTGTTTTTT. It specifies CASSLGLAWGELFF.

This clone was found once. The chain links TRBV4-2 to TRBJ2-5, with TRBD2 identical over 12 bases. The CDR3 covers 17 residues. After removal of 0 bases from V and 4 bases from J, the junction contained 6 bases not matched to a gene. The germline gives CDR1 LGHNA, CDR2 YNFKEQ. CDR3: CASSQDSSGGAGETQYF. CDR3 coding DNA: TGTGCCAGCAGCCAAGATTCTAGCGGGGGGGCCGGAGAGACCCAGTACTTC.

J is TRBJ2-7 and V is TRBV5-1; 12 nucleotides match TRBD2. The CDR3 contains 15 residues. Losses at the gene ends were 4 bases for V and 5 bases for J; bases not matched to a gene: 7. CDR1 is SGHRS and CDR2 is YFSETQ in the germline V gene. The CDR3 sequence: CASSNLAGGPHEQYF. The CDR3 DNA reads TGCGCCAGCAGCAACCTAGCGGGGGGGCCCCACGAGCAGTACTTC. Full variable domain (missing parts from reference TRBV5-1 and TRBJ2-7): KAGVTQTPRYLIKTRGQQVTLSCSPISGHRSVSWYQQTPGQGLQFLFEYFSETQRNKGNFPGRFSGRQFSNSRSEMNVSTLELGDSALYLCASSNLAGGPHEQYFGPGTRLTVT.

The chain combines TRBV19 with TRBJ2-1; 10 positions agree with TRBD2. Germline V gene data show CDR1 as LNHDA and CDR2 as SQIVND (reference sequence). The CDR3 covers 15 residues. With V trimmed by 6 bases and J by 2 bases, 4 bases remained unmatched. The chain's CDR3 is CASSKTSGAYNEQFF. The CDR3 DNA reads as TGTGCCAGTAGCAAAACTAGCGGGGCCTACAATGAGCAGTTCTTC.

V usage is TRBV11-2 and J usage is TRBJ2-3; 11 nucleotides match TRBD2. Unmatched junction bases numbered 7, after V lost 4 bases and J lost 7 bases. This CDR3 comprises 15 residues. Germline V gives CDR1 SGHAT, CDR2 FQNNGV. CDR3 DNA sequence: TGTGCCAGCAGCTCCTTAGCGGGGGGGCCTCATACGCAGTATTTT. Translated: CASSSLAGGPHTQYF.

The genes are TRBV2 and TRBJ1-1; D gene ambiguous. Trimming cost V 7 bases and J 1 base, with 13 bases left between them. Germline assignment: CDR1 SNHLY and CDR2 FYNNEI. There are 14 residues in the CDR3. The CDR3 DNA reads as TGTGCCAGCATCTTTTTTTCAGGGAACACTGAAGCTTTCTTT. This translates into CASIFFSGNTEAFF. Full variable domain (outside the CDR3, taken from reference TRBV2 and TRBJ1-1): EPEVTQTPSHQVTQMGQEVILRCVPISNHLYFYWYRQILGQKVEFLVSFYNNEISEKSEIFDDQFSVERPDGSNFTLKIRSTKLEDSAMYFCASIFFSGNTEAFFGQGTRLTVV.

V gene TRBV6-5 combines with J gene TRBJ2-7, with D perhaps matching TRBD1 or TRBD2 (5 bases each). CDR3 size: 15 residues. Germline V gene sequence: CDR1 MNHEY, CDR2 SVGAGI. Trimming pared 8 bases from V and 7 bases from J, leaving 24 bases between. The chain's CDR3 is CASRRGVSSLVEQYF. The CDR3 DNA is TGTGCCAGCCGCCGAGGGGTGTCCTCCCTTGTGGAGCAGTACTTC.

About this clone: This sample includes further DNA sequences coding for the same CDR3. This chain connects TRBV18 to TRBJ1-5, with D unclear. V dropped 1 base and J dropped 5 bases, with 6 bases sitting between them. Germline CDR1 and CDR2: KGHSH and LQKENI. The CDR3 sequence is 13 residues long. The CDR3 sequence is CASSPLEDQPQHF. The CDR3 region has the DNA TGTGCCAGCTCACCACTAGAAGATCAGCCCCAGCATTTT.

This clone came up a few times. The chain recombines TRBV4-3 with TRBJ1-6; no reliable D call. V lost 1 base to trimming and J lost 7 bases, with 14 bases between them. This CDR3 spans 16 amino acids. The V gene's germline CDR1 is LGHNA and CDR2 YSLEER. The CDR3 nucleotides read TGCGCCAGCAGCCAAGGAACTTCCTTCGGGAATTCACCCCTCCACTTT. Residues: CASSQGTSFGNSPLHF.

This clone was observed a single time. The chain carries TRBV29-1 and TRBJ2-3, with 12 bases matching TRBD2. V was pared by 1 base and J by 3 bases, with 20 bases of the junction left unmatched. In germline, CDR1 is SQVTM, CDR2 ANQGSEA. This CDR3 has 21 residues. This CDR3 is CSVEGIREASGRAGGTDTQYF. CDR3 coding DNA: TGCAGCGTTGAAGGCATACGAGAGGCTAGCGGGAGGGCCGGGGGAACAGATACGCAGTATTTT.

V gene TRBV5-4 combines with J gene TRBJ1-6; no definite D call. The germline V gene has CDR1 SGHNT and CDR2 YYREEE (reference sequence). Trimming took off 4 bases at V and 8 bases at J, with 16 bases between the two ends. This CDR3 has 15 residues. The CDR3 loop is CASSPALTGDSPLHF. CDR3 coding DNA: TGTGCCAGCAGCCCCGCGTTGACGGGAGATTCACCCCTCCACTTT. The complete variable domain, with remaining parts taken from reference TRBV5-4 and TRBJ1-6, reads ETGVTQSPTHLIKTRGQQVTLRCSSQSGHNTVSWYQQALGQGPQFIFQYYREEENGRGNFPPRFSGLQFPNYSSELNVNALELDDSALYLCASSPALTGDSPLHFGNGTRLTVT.

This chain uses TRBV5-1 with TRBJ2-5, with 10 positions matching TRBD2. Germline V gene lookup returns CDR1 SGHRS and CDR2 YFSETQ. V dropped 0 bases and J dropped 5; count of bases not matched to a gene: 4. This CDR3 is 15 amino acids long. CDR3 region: CASSLESGGAETQYF. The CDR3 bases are TGCGCCAGCAGCTTGGAAAGCGGGGGGGCCGAGACCCAGTACTTC.

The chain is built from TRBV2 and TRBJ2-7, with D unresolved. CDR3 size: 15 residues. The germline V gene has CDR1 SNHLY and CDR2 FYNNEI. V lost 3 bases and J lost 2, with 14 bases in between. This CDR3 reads CASSDVIALAYEQYF. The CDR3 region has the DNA TGTGCCAGCAGTGACGTCATTGCGTTGGCCTACGAGCAGTACTTC.

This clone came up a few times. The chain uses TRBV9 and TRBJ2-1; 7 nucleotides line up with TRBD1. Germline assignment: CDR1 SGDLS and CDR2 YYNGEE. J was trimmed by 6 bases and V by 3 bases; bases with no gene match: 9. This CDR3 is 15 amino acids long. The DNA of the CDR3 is TGTGCCAGCAGCGCAACAGGGGCTTCGGTCAATGAGCAGTTCTTC. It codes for CASSATGASVNEQFF.

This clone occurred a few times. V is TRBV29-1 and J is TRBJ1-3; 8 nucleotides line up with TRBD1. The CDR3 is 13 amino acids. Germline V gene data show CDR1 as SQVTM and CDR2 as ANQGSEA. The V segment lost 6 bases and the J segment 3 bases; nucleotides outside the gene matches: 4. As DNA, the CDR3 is TGCAGCGTCGAGACAGGGGATGGAAACACCATATATTTT. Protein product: CSVETGDGNTIYF.